This paragraph reports one TCR beta chain. The sample originates from a study of blood T cell repertoires in COVID-19. Overall study context: The samples span acute and convalescent COVID-19 from the United States, Italy and Spain. From T cells, B-cell-depleted T cells, or PBMCs came the material, which was cDNA or gDNA.

Authors' data handling: It was from reference gene primer amplification that nucleated cell counts were estimated. Here immunoSEQ multiplex PCR was the method, and the copy in TCRdb shows in-frame clones only, minus some. D and trimming come from the DNA, and the V and J calls and clone size come from that table. The sample has more than 150,000 clones, approximately 88% seen once; the top ten hold under 3%. CDR1 and CDR2 from the germline V gene are MGHDK and SYGVNS. This CDR3 has 16 residues. The ends were cut back, 5 bases at V and 4 bases at J, with 18 bases in the middle. Source material: peripheral blood. The TCR comes from a woman aged 55-75 years with acute or convalescent COVID-19. The V gene is TRBV25-1, the J gene TRBJ1-5, with TRBD1 as a possible D gene (6 bases). CDR3 region: CASSPTGRGGNQPQHF. Here the CDR3 DNA reads TGTGCCAGCAGTCCCACAGGGAGAGGGGGAAATCAGCCCCAGCATTTT. Drawing the rest from reference TRBV25-1 and TRBJ1-5, the complete variable domain is EADIYQTPRYLVIGTGKKITLECSQTMGHDKMYWYQQDPGMELHLIHYSYGVNSTEKGDLSSESTVSRIRTEHFPLTLESARPSHTSQYLCASSPTGRGGNQPQHFGDGTRLSIL.